A selection of T cell receptor beta chains follows, all from one sample in a study of OX40 agonist ivuxolimab in advanced cancers. Method: immunoSEQ multiplex PCR; TCRdb's copy keeps in-frame clones and lacks some. The table has tens of thousands of clones, more than 80% seen once. Sequences were derived from CD4+ or CD8+ T cells sorted from blood, sampled in a trial of the OX40 agonist ivuxolimab. The receptors were gathered from an adult with an advanced solid tumor such as melanoma, head and neck, liver or kidney cancer. Both conserved end residues are part of each CDR3. A D gene is named only where the DNA matches it firmly. Clone size is shown for a subset of rows, as once, few, many or a class of expanded clone.

CDR3,DNA,J,D,size,V
CASSLGNEQFF,TGCGCCAGCAGCTTGGGCAATGAGCAGTTCTTC,TRBJ2-1,.,once,TRBV5-1
CASSPDRALALAKNIQYF,TGTGCCAGCAGCCCTGACAGGGCGCTTGCTCTAGCCAAAAACATTCAGTACTTC,TRBJ2-4,TRBD1,.,TRBV7-9
CASSLSQGAVEKLFF,TGTGCCAGCAGCCTGAGTCAGGGGGCGGTTGAAAAACTGTTTTTT,TRBJ1-4,TRBD1,.,TRBV9
CASSGMNTGELFF,TGCGCCAGCAGTGGCATGAACACCGGGGAGCTGTTTTTT,TRBJ2-2,.,.,TRBV5-1
CASRGQRGHNQPQHF,TGTGCCAGCAGGGGTCAAAGGGGGCACAATCAGCCCCAGCATTTT,TRBJ1-5,TRBD1,.,TRBV27
CASSQDRAGAQDTEAFF,TGCGCCAGCAGCCAAGATCGGGCAGGGGCCCAGGACACTGAAGCTTTCTTT,TRBJ1-1,.,.,TRBV4-1
CASSLSPRGNTEAFF,TGTGCCAGCAGCTTGTCCCCGCGTGGGAACACTGAAGCTTTCTTT,TRBJ1-1,.,.,TRBV5-6
CASSRTGENTGELFF,TGTGCCAGCAGCCGGACAGGGGAGAACACCGGGGAGCTGTTTTTT,TRBJ2-2,TRBD1,.,TRBV7-6
CASWKQGAPYNSPLHF,TGCGCCAGCTGGAAACAGGGGGCTCCCTATAATTCACCCCTCCACTTT,TRBJ1-6,TRBD1,.,TRBV5-1
CASSVQGEHNEQFF,TGTGCCAGCAGCGTACAGGGGGAGCACAATGAGCAGTTCTTC,TRBJ2-1,TRBD1,once,TRBV7-9
CATTKLGTNGLLDTGELFF,TGTGCCACCACGAAGTTGGGGACTAATGGGTTATTGGACACCGGGGAGCTGTTTTTT,TRBJ2-2,TRBD2,.,TRBV2
CASKHGPREETQYF,TGTGCCAGCAAGCACGGTCCGAGGGAGGAGACCCAGTACTTC,TRBJ2-5,.,.,TRBV28
CASSPQGADNSPLHF,TGTGCCAGCTCACCCCAGGGGGCAGACAATTCACCCCTCCACTTT,TRBJ1-6,TRBD1,.,TRBV18
CASSRGTSGTTDTQYF,TGTGCCAGCAGCAGAGGGACTAGCGGGACCACAGATACGCAGTATTTT,TRBJ2-3,TRBD2,.,TRBV5-4
CAWSRGTYNEQFF,TGTGCCTGGAGTCGCGGGACCTACAATGAGCAGTTCTTC,TRBJ2-1,.,.,TRBV30
CASTSYRARLLSEQYF,TGTGCCAGCACCTCGTATAGGGCCCGGCTTCTTTCCGAGCAGTACTTC,TRBJ2-7,.,.,TRBV5-6
CASSLAVTEAFF,TGTGCCAGCAGCTTGGCAGTCACTGAAGCTTTCTTT,TRBJ1-1,.,.,TRBV5-5
CASSLGTQETQYF,TGTGCCAGCAGCTTAGGGACACAAGAGACCCAGTACTTC,TRBJ2-5,.,.,TRBV7-2
CASSGSNQPQHF,TGTGCCAGCAGCGGCAGTAATCAGCCCCAGCATTTT,TRBJ1-5,.,.,TRBV27
CASTLSGTSGEGVF,TGTGCCAGCACCTTATCTGGGACTAGCGGGGAGGGGGTCTTC,TRBJ2-1,TRBD2,.,TRBV5-6
CASSVAASYGYTF,TGTGCCAGCAGCGTAGCCGCCAGCTATGGCTACACCTTC,TRBJ1-2,.,few,TRBV9
CAWSVRSEQYF,TGTGCCTGGAGTGTACGGAGTGAGCAGTACTTC,TRBJ2-7,.,.,TRBV30
CASSPRQGSTDTQYF,TGTGCCAGCAGCCCCCGACAGGGAAGCACAGATACGCAGTATTTT,TRBJ2-3,TRBD1,.,TRBV11-3
CASSQYRGTGELFF,TGTGCCAGCAGCCAATACAGGGGGACCGGGGAGCTGTTTTTT,TRBJ2-2,TRBD1,.,TRBV11-3
CASSLEREQYF,TGCGCCAGCAGCTTGGAGAGGGAGCAGTACTTC,TRBJ2-7,.,.,TRBV5-1
CAGGQPNQPQHF,TGTGCCGGGGGCCAGCCCAATCAGCCCCAGCATTTT,TRBJ1-5,.,once,TRBV6-6
CASSEGRLGSYGYTF,TGTGCCAGCAGTGAAGGTAGATTGGGTAGCTATGGCTACACCTTC,TRBJ1-2,.,.,TRBV6-1
CASSLEQGGLEKLFF,TGTGCCAGCAGCTTGGAACAGGGAGGCCTAGAAAAACTGTTTTTT,TRBJ1-4,.,.,TRBV5-6
CASSPMAEYNEQFF,TGTGCCAGCAGCCCAATGGCTGAGTACAATGAGCAGTTCTTC,TRBJ2-1,.,.,TRBV7-3
CASSRTGVDSPLHF,TGTGCCAGCAGTCGGACAGGGGTAGACTCACCCCTCCACTTT,TRBJ1-6,TRBD1,.,TRBV5-8
CASLNPGAPTEAFF,TGTGCCAGCCTAAACCCAGGGGCCCCAACGGAAGCTTTCTTT,TRBJ1-1,.,once,TRBV6-6
CASSLETGASGANVLTF,TGCGCCAGCAGCTTGGAGACAGGGGCCTCTGGGGCCAACGTCCTGACTTTC,TRBJ2-6,TRBD1,.,TRBV5-1
CASSWSLYQPQHF,TGTGCCAGCAGTTGGAGCCTATATCAGCCCCAGCATTTT,TRBJ1-5,.,.,TRBV27
CASRLGVGGRGGELFF,TGTGCCAGCAGATTAGGGGTTGGGGGGCGAGGCGGGGAGCTGTTTTTT,TRBJ2-2,.,.,TRBV28
CAISEGGTKTGELFF,TGTGCCATCAGTGAAGGGGGGACCAAGACCGGGGAGCTGTTTTTT,TRBJ2-2,.,.,TRBV10-3
CASSDSGQGRETQYF,TGTGCCAGCAGCGACTCGGGACAGGGGAGGGAGACCCAGTACTTC,TRBJ2-5,TRBD1,.,TRBV11-2
CASPQAGAVLTDTQYF,TGTGCCAGCCCTCAGGCAGGGGCCGTACTCACAGATACGCAGTATTTT,TRBJ2-3,.,.,TRBV21-1
CASSPGTRGTDTQYF,TGTGCCAGCAGCCCCGGGACGAGGGGTACAGATACGCAGTATTTT,TRBJ2-3,.,.,TRBV11-2
CASTSLGGRETQYF,TGTGCCAGCACCTCATTGGGGGGTCGAGAGACCCAGTACTTC,TRBJ2-5,.,.,TRBV5-6
CAISEDREKLFF,TGTGCCATCAGTGAGGACAGGGAAAAACTGTTTTTT,TRBJ1-4,.,.,TRBV10-3
CASSFILTGANVLTF,TGTGCCAGCAGCTTCATATTAACTGGGGCCAACGTCCTGACTTTC,TRBJ2-6,.,.,TRBV11-3